Shown below are 31 T cell receptor beta chains from a single sample sequenced in a study of somatic mutations in cytotoxic T cells in rheumatoid arthritis. Repertoires were generated with immunoSEQ multiplex PCR, while TCRdb's copy carries only in-frame clones and drops some. Among around 18,000 clones listed, roughly 77% were seen once. The sample taken for sequencing was CD8+ T cells sorted from blood. These receptors originate from an adult with rheumatoid arthritis.

This clone counts as medium-sized. The chain joins TRBV15 to TRBJ2-2, with 7 bases aligning to TRBD2. The CDR3 spans 12 residues. Germline V CDR1 and CDR2: LNHNV, YYDKDF (reference sequence). The trim removed 3 bases at V and 11 bases at J, leaving 3 bases unmatched. The CDR3 reads CATSRRGIELFF. The CDR3 nucleotides read TGTGCCACCAGCAGGCGGGGGATAGAGCTGTTTTTT.

The chain recombines TRBV5-6 with TRBJ2-5; 7 nucleotides agree with TRBD2. Per the germline V gene, CDR1 is SGHDT and CDR2 is YYEEEE. V lost 0 bases and J lost 0; bases outside the gene matches: 5. This CDR3 spans 16 amino acids. The CDR3 region is CASSLAPSGNQETQYF. The DNA of the CDR3 is TGTGCCAGCAGCTTGGCACCTAGCGGAAACCAAGAGACCCAGTACTTC.

The rearrangement uses TRBV5-1 and TRBJ1-1; D gene ambiguous. The germline CDR1 and CDR2 sequences are SGHRS and YFSETQ. This CDR3 region has 12 residues. V was shortened by 3 bases and J by 2 bases, with 5 bases between the two germline ends. Here the CDR3 DNA reads TGCGCCAGCAGCTCCGTTAACACTGAAGCTTTCTTT. Encoded protein: CASSSVNTEAFF.

The V call is TRBV10-3, the J call TRBJ2-1; 12 bases map to TRBD2. The V segment lost 6 bases and the J segment 7 bases; nucleotides outside the gene matches: 7. The CDR3 runs to 15 residues. Germline V lookup: CDR1 ENHRY, CDR2 SYGVKD. The CDR3: CAIRPGLAGPNEQFF. The CDR3 nucleotides read TGTGCCATCAGACCGGGACTAGCGGGCCCTAATGAGCAGTTCTTC.

This clone was seen a handful of times. The rearrangement links TRBV11-1 to TRBJ2-5; unclear D gene. Trimming stripped 3 bases from V and 5 bases from J, with 7 bases between. CDR3 length: 12 residues. CDR1 is SGHAT, CDR2 FQDESV, per germline (reference sequence). The CDR3 DNA reads as TGTGCCAGCAGCTTGAGGCTGGAGACCCAGTACTTC. It encodes CASSLRLETQYF. The complete variable domain, with remaining parts taken from reference TRBV11-1 and TRBJ2-5, reads EAEVAQSPRYKITEKSQAVAFWCDPISGHATLYWYRQILGQGPELLVQFQDESVVDDSQLPKDRFSAERLKGVDSTLKIQPAELGDSAMYLCASSLRLETQYFGPGTRLLVL.

J is TRBJ2-7 and V is TRBV2, with 13 bases aligning to TRBD2. Germline V gene data show CDR1 as SNHLY and CDR2 as FYNNEI. V lost 6 bases to trimming and J lost 3 bases; unmatched junction nucleotides: 5. The CDR3 covers 15 residues. For the CDR3, the DNA is TGTGCCAGCAGCCCCGGACTAGCGGGAGTCTACGAGCAGTACTTC. Translated: CASSPGLAGVYEQYF. The variable domain in full, with the rest retrieved from reference TRBV2 and TRBJ2-7, is EPEVTQTPSHQVTQMGQEVILRCVPISNHLYFYWYRQILGQKVEFLVSFYNNEISEKSEIFDDQFSVERPDGSNFTLKIRSTKLEDSAMYFCASSPGLAGVYEQYFGPGTRLTVT.

The gene calls are TRBV30 and TRBJ1-1, with D hard to call. The V gene's germline CDR1 is GTSNPN and CDR2 SVGIG (reference sequence). The CDR3 runs to 12 residues. V shed 4 bases and J shed 1 base, with 7 bases lying between them. Here the CDR3 DNA reads TGTGCCTGGACCGGTGGGAACACTGAAGCTTTCTTT. Amino acids: CAWTGGNTEAFF.

The chain links TRBV28 to TRBJ1-5, with D uncertain. The V and J ends lost 6 bases and 0 bases respectively, with 9 bases between them. Germline loops: CDR1 MDHEN, CDR2 SYDVKM. The CDR3 sequence is 14 residues long. The CDR3 nucleotides read TGTGCCAGCAGCCCACCGAATAGCAATCAGCCCCAGCATTTT. Translation gives CASSPPNSNQPQHF.

The CDR3 sequence: CASSSTVGASGANTGELFF. The CDR3 DNA follows: TGTGCCAGCAGCTCAACCGTTGGGGCGTCAGGGGCGAACACCGGGGAGCTGTTTTTT. The rearrangement uses TRBV7-9 and TRBJ2-2, with D maybe TRBD1 (6 bases). Germline V lookup: CDR1 SEHNR, CDR2 FQNEAQ (reference sequence). The CDR3 runs 19 residues. The V end was cut by 4 bases, the J end by 0 bases, with 21 bases between.

The rearrangement uses TRBV6-5 and TRBJ2-1, with 11 bases fitting TRBD2. CDR1 is MNHEY and CDR2 is SVGAGI in the germline V gene. The V and J ends lost 0 bases and 9 bases, in that order; junction bases with no gene match: 4. The CDR3 loop spans 15 amino acids. CDR3 loop: CASSYSSGGDREQFF. Here the CDR3 DNA reads TGTGCCAGCAGTTACTCTAGCGGGGGGGATCGTGAGCAGTTCTTC.

V gene TRBV27 combines with J gene TRBJ2-4, with TRBD2 as a possible D gene (5 bases). The CDR3 runs 17 residues. The germline V gene encodes CDR1 MNHEY and CDR2 SMNVEV (reference sequence). V was pared by 3 bases and J by 0 bases, with 15 bases between. This chain's CDR3 is CASSFSLRGIAKNIQYF. As DNA, the CDR3 is TGTGCCAGCAGTTTTTCGCTGAGAGGGATAGCCAAAAACATTCAGTACTTC.

The CDR3, as DNA: TGTGCCAGCCTAAGCACAGATACGCAGTATTTT. This codes for CASLSTDTQYF. The J gene is TRBJ2-3, the V gene TRBV2; no definite D call. Germline loops: CDR1 SNHLY, CDR2 FYNNEI. V was trimmed by 8 bases and J by 0 bases, leaving 3 bases between them. The CDR3 sequence is 11 residues long.

V gene TRBV9 combines with J gene TRBJ2-2, with 9 bases aligning to TRBD2. V shed 3 bases, J shed 2 bases, and the junction held 11 bases outside the gene matches. The germline gives CDR1 SGDLS, CDR2 YYNGEE. CDR3 length: 18 residues. The CDR3 bases are TGTGCCAGCAGCGGAGGGAGCGGGGGGCCTATTAACACCGGGGAGCTGTTTTTT. This encodes CASSGGSGGPINTGELFF.

The chain is built from TRBV4-3 and TRBJ1-3; 9 bases are a match to TRBD1. V shed 6 bases and J 4 bases; nucleotides not matched to a gene: 7. The CDR3 has 15 amino acids. CDR1 and CDR2 (germline): LGHNA, YSLEER. The CDR3 coding sequence is TGCGCCAGCAGTCGCAACAGGGGGCGAGGAAACACCATATATTTT. This gives the protein CASSRNRGRGNTIYF.

CDR3 region: CASSPGLAVRGTGELFF. The CDR3 region has the DNA TGTGCCAGCAGCCCCGGCCTAGCGGTCCGAGGGACCGGGGAGCTGTTTTTT. The chain joins TRBV7-2 to TRBJ2-2, with 7 positions matching TRBD2. CDR1 is SGHTA and CDR2 is FQGNSA in the germline V gene. The CDR3 has 17 amino acids. J gave up 5 bases and V 5 bases, and 14 bases lay outside the gene matches.

This clone was found once. The chain has TRBV7-9 and TRBJ1-2; maybe TRBD1 (5 bases). CDR3 size: 12 residues. Germline CDR1 is SEHNR and CDR2 is FQNEAQ (reference sequence). The V end was cut by 7 bases, the J end by 1 base, with 7 bases between. The CDR3 nucleotides read TGTGCCAGCACGGGGGATAACTATGGCTACACCTTC. Its translation is CASTGDNYGYTF.

The chain is built from TRBV25-1 and TRBJ1-4; D uncertain. This CDR3 has 15 amino acids. Trimming stripped 5 bases from V and 4 bases from J, with 14 bases between. Looked up from germline, CDR1 is MGHDK and CDR2 is SYGVNS. CDR3 in amino acids: CASSFPDGVNEKLFF. The CDR3 nucleotides are TGTGCCAGCAGTTTCCCGGACGGAGTTAATGAAAAACTGTTTTTT. Looking up the rest from reference TRBV25-1 and TRBJ1-4 gives the full variable domain: EADIYQTPRYLVIGTGKKITLECSQTMGHDKMYWYQQDPGMELHLIHYSYGVNSTEKGDLSSESTVSRIRTEHFPLTLESARPSHTSQYLCASSFPDGVNEKLFFGSGTQLSVL.

J is TRBJ1-1 and V is TRBV21-1. TRBV21-1 is noted as a pseudogene. The CDR3 loop spans 15 amino acids. CDR3 in amino acids: CASSKIWRRGTEAFF. In DNA form, the CDR3 reads TGTGCCAGCAGCAAAATTTGGAGGCGAGGCACTGAAGCTTTCTTT.

This clone was detected a few times. The CDR3, as DNA: TGTGCCAGCAGCACCCCCGTCGGGGAGCAGTTCTTC. Translated, it gives CASSTPVGEQFF. This rearrangement joins TRBV7-3 to TRBJ2-1; D not certain. This CDR3 spans 12 amino acids. V lost 5 bases, J lost 10 bases, and 12 bases lay in between. Germline V lookup: CDR1 SGHTA, CDR2 FQGTGA.

CDR3 nucleotides: TGCGCCAGCAGCTTGGTAGTGACTACCGGGGAGCTGTTTTTT. This encodes CASSLVVTTGELFF. This chain connects TRBV5-1 to TRBJ2-2; D remains ambiguous. The CDR3 is 14 residues long. The V end was cut by 0 bases, the J end by 5 bases, with 8 bases between. Per germline, CDR1 SGHRS and CDR2 YFSETQ. Combining the CDR3 with reference TRBV5-1 and TRBJ2-2 gives the whole variable domain KAGVTQTPRYLIKTRGQQVTLSCSPISGHRSVSWYQQTPGQGLQFLFEYFSETQRNKGNFPGRFSGRQFSNSRSEMNVSTLELGDSALYLCASSLVVTTGELFFGEGSRLTVL.

This chain connects TRBV11-2 to TRBJ2-4; a weak D match, TRBD1 (5 bases). This CDR3 comprises 15 residues. Germline V lookup: CDR1 SGHAT, CDR2 FQNNGV. Trimming took off 1 base at V and 0 bases at J, with 7 bases between the two ends. CDR3 bases: TGTGCCAGCAGCTTAGGGGGCGAAGCCAAAAACATTCAGTACTTC. Amino acids: CASSLGGEAKNIQYF.

Only a few counts were recorded for this clone. Within the sample, other DNA sequences also encode this same CDR3. This chain joins TRBV4-3 and TRBJ1-1; no definite D call. The CDR3 is 16 residues long. Germline-derived CDR1 and CDR2 are LGHNA and YSLEER. Trimming shortened V by 0 bases and J by 0 bases, and 11 bases separated the two germline ends. The CDR3 reads CASSQDHDLLNTEAFF. The DNA of the CDR3 is TGCGCCAGCAGCCAAGATCACGACCTATTGAACACTGAAGCTTTCTTT.

V usage is TRBV2 and J usage is TRBJ2-7; 10 bases match TRBD1. Germline trimming cut 8 bases from V and 4 bases from J; bases unmatched to any gene: 5. Germline assignment: CDR1 SNHLY and CDR2 FYNNEI. The CDR3 runs 13 residues. The CDR3 loop is CASWDRGGYEQYF. The CDR3 nucleotides read TGTGCCAGCTGGGACAGGGGAGGGTACGAGCAGTACTTC.

The chain links TRBV29-1 to TRBJ2-3; 8 bases are a match to TRBD2. Germline trimming cut 1 base from V and 2 bases from J; bases unmatched to any gene: 8. Germline CDR1 SQVTM, CDR2 ANQGSEA. The CDR3 sequence is 16 residues long. CDR3 residues: CSVEASRGGYTDTQYF. The DNA for the CDR3 is TGCAGCGTTGAAGCTAGCCGGGGGGGATACACAGATACGCAGTATTTT.

This clone was seen a few times. This chain uses TRBV5-6 with TRBJ2-7, with D perhaps TRBD2 (5 bases). This CDR3 region has 14 residues. Per germline, CDR1 SGHDT and CDR2 YYEEEE. V was clipped by 5 bases and J by 3 bases, with 15 bases between them. The CDR3 DNA follows: TGTGCCAGCAGACTAAATTTGGGGAGCTACGAGCAGTACTTC. This encodes CASRLNLGSYEQYF.

The gene calls are TRBV5-6 and TRBJ2-7; 8 bases line up with TRBD2. V gave up 1 base and J gave up 6 bases; unmatched junction bases: 12. The CDR3 extends over 16 amino acids. The germline V gene encodes CDR1 SGHDT and CDR2 YYEEEE. CDR3 sequence: CASSLSFRAGVGEQYF. For the CDR3, the DNA is TGTGCCAGCAGCTTGTCTTTCCGAGCGGGAGTTGGCGAGCAGTACTTC. Filled out from reference TRBV5-6 and TRBJ2-7, the complete variable domain reads DAGVTQSPTHLIKTRGQQVTLRCSPKSGHDTVSWYQQALGQGPQFIFQYYEEEERQRGNFPDRFSGHQFPNYSSELNVNALLLGDSALYLCASSLSFRAGVGEQYFGPGTRLTVT.

The chain is built from TRBV23-1 and TRBJ2-7; D might be TRBD2 (5 bases). TRBV23-1 falls under the ORF class, with uncertain function. V lost 2 bases to trimming and J lost 3 bases, with 17 bases between them. This CDR3 is 16 amino acids long. The DNA for the CDR3 is TGCGCCAGCAGTCAAATAGCCCCCGGGGAGCTCTACGAGCAGTACTTC. This encodes CASSQIAPGELYEQYF.

The rearrangement joins TRBV5-1 to TRBJ2-1, with 12 bases fitting TRBD2. This CDR3 spans 17 amino acids. V shed 2 bases and J 6 bases; nucleotides not matched to a gene: 9. The germline CDR1 and CDR2 sequences are SGHRS and YFSETQ. CDR3 in DNA: TGCGCCAGCAGCTTCCCTAGCGGGGGGGCCGAATCCAATGAGCAGTTCTTC. Translating gives CASSFPSGGAESNEQFF. The entire variable domain, with the rest obtained from reference TRBV5-1 and TRBJ2-1, is as follows: KAGVTQTPRYLIKTRGQQVTLSCSPISGHRSVSWYQQTPGQGLQFLFEYFSETQRNKGNFPGRFSGRQFSNSRSEMNVSTLELGDSALYLCASSFPSGGAESNEQFFGPGTRLTVL.

In its sample, this clone was seen a few times. The J gene is TRBJ1-3, the V gene TRBV28; TRBD1 aligns across 9 bases. This CDR3 is 15 amino acids long. The junction had 4 bases not matched to a gene; V was cut back by 5 bases and J by 2 bases. CDR1 is MDHEN and CDR2 is SYDVKM in the germline V gene. The CDR3 spells CASSPTGGTGNTIYF. The CDR3 DNA follows: TGTGCCAGCAGTCCGACAGGGGGAACTGGAAACACCATATATTTT.

The genes are TRBV13 and TRBJ2-3; D perhaps matches TRBD2 (5 bases). CDR3 size: 17 residues. Germline V CDR1 and CDR2: PRHDT, FYEKMQ (reference sequence). Between the trimmed V and J ends, which lost 4 bases and 2 bases, there was a span of 19 bases. CDR3 residues: CASSSRRVGIVTDTQYF. The DNA of the CDR3 is TGTGCCAGCAGCTCTCGGCGGGTCGGGATAGTCACAGATACGCAGTATTTT.

This clone counts as large (0.1 to 1%). The chain carries TRBV4-1 and TRBJ1-1, with a tentative D call TRBD1 (6 bases). Trimming stripped 3 bases from V and 5 bases from J, with 13 bases between. Germline V gives CDR1 MGHRA, CDR2 YSYEKL. The CDR3 length is 14 residues. The CDR3 sequence is CASSHRTEGTEAFF. CDR3 DNA sequence: TGCGCCAGCAGCCACAGGACAGAGGGTACTGAAGCTTTCTTT.